This T cell receptor (beta chain) stems from a study of blood T cell repertoires in COVID-19. Study at large: PBMCs, B-cell-depleted T cells, or T cells were the source of the cDNA or gDNA that made up the material.

Per the study methods: Researchers report that nucleated cell counts were estimated from reference gene primer amplification. This table comes from immunoSEQ multiplex PCR, and its TCRdb copy is limited to in-frame clones, with some not included. V and J calls and clone size are given by that table; D and trimming were obtained from the DNA. The repertoire holds approximately 80,000 clones, with 90% as singletons. The CDR3 consists of 12 residues. V lost 0 bases, J lost 7 bases, and 4 bases lay in between. The germline gives CDR1 MNHEY, CDR2 SVGEGT. The source material was peripheral blood. The V and J genes are TRBV6-2 or TRBV6-3 and TRBJ1-3; no clear D. The sequence was collected from a woman aged 50 to 60 in a cohort sampled during active COVID-19. The CDR3 coding sequence is TGTGCCAGCAGTTACTCTGCGAACACCATATATTTT. This codes for CASSYSANTIYF.